Presented here are 12 T cell receptor beta chains from one specimen sequenced in a study of CD8 T cells in Susac syndrome. RNA totalling about 0.5 to 1 ug underwent reverse transcription with random hexamers. TCRdb re-called the immunoSEQ multiplex PCR reads with MiXCR, one entry per CDR3 protein. The table shows 250,000 to 300,000 distinct CDR3 sequences, with approximately 85% occurring only once. Sequenced: CD8+ T cells from PBMCs. These receptors originate from a human donor with multiple sclerosis.

The J gene is TRBJ2-3, the V gene TRBV29-1; D possibly matches TRBD1 or TRBD2 (5 bases each). The germline V gene encodes CDR1 SQVTM and CDR2 ANQGSEA. There are 17 residues in the CDR3. Trimming stripped 7 bases from V and 4 bases from J, with 27 bases between. The CDR3 is CSAPGPPYSRSADTQYF. The DNA for the CDR3 is TGCAGCGCACCGGGACCGCCATACTCTCGTTCGGCAGATACGCAGTATTTT.

Only a few counts were recorded for this clonotype. The chain couples TRBV11-2 to TRBJ2-1; TRBD2 matches 8 bases. CDR3 length: 16 residues. The trim removed 2 bases at V and 8 bases at J, leaving 11 bases unmatched. CDR1 is SGHAT and CDR2 is FQNNGV in the germline V gene. CDR3 bases: TGTGCCAGCAGCTTATGGGTCGGGACTAGTGTTGATGAGCAGTTCTTC. This sequence encodes CASSLWVGTSVDEQFF.

The V gene is TRBV28, the J gene TRBJ2-1; possibly TRBD2 for D (5 bases). V lost 2 bases, J lost 15 bases, and 17 bases lay in between. This CDR3 has 13 residues. Per germline, CDR1 MDHEN and CDR2 SYDVKM. DNA of the CDR3: TGTGCCAGCAGTTTAAAGGGTGGGAGTCTTTGGTTCTTC. Residues: CASSLKGGSLWFF. The entire variable domain, with the rest obtained from reference TRBV28 and TRBJ2-1, is as follows: DVKVTQSSRYLVKRTGEKVFLECVQDMDHENMFWYRQDPGLGLRLIYFSYDVKMKEKGDIPEGYSVSREKKERFSLILESASTNQTSMYLCASSLKGGSLWFFGPGTRLTVL.

This chain connects TRBV5-1 to TRBJ2-1; D gene unclear. The CDR3 is made up of 15 amino acids. V lost 6 bases and J lost 5, with 18 bases in between. Per germline, CDR1 SGHRS and CDR2 YFSETQ. CDR3 residues: CASTSSRRYHNEQFF. The CDR3 coding sequence is TGCGCCAGCACCTCTTCGAGGCGGTACCACAATGAGCAGTTCTTC.

This clonotype was observed a few times. The chain carries TRBV12-3 or TRBV12-4 and TRBJ2-7; possible D gene TRBD1, 7 bases. With 5 bases removed from V and 2 bases from J, the gap between germline ends came to 13 bases. This CDR3 has 14 residues. The CDR3 region is CASSAQGRTYEQYF. For the CDR3, the DNA is TGTGCCAGCAGTGCACAGGGGAGGACCTACGAGCAGTACTTC.

As regards this clonotype: The junction departs from germline at one end; a sequencing error may be responsible. V gene TRBV27 combines with J gene TRBJ2-7; D is perhaps TRBD1 (6 bases). Germline V gene data show CDR1 as MNHEY and CDR2 as SMNVEV (reference sequence). The length of the CDR3 is 15 residues. As DNA, the CDR3 is TGTGCCAGCAGTTTATCTAGGGGGAGCTCCGACGAGCAGTACTTC. It translates to CASSLSRGSSDEQYF.

The J gene is TRBJ2-7, the V gene TRBV5-4; 10 bases agree with TRBD2. CDR1 SGHNT and CDR2 YYREEE come from the germline V gene (reference sequence). The CDR3 is made up of 17 amino acids. With V trimmed by 0 bases and J by 3 bases, 9 bases remained unmatched. The CDR3 is CASSLVWTSGANYEQYF. CDR3 DNA: TGTGCCAGCAGCTTGGTCTGGACTAGCGGCGCAAACTACGAGCAGTACTTC. The full variable domain, with the rest looked up from reference TRBV5-4 and TRBJ2-7, is ETGVTQSPTHLIKTRGQQVTLRCSSQSGHNTVSWYQQALGQGPQFIFQYYREEENGRGNFPPRFSGLQFPNYSSELNVNALELDDSALYLCASSLVWTSGANYEQYFGPGTRLTVT.

CDR3 sequence (DNA): TGTGCCAGCTCGCGCAGCGGGACCCACTACAATGAGCAGTTCTTC. Translating gives CASSRSGTHYNEQFF. The chain couples TRBV18 to TRBJ2-1; 7 nucleotides agree with TRBD2. The germline gives CDR1 KGHSH, CDR2 LQKENI. J lost 3 bases, V lost 6 bases, and 8 bases had no gene match. The CDR3 covers 15 residues.

The J gene is TRBJ2-7, the V gene TRBV5-6, with D unclear. V shed 2 bases and J shed 2 bases, with 8 bases lying between them. Germline assignment: CDR1 SGHDT and CDR2 YYEEEE. The CDR3 sequence is 13 residues long. The CDR3 sequence is CASSFYGAYEQYF. CDR3 nucleotide sequence: TGTGCCAGCAGCTTTTACGGTGCCTACGAGCAGTACTTC.

The chain uses TRBV13 and TRBJ2-1, with 13 bases aligning to TRBD2. Germline lookup yields CDR1 PRHDT and CDR2 FYEKMQ (reference sequence). The V segment lost 4 bases and the J segment 4 bases; nucleotides outside the gene matches: 1. The CDR3 extends over 15 amino acids. Here the CDR3 DNA reads TGTGCCAGCAGCTGGGGACTAGCGGGGTACAATGAGCAGTTCTTC. This sequence encodes CASSWGLAGYNEQFF.

The V and J genes are TRBV9 and TRBJ1-5; the D gene is possibly TRBD1 (6 bases). The V and J ends lost 0 bases and 3 bases respectively, with 10 bases between them. This CDR3 spans 15 amino acids. Germline V gene data show CDR1 as SGDLS and CDR2 as YYNGEE. CDR3 in amino acids: CASSVDGGLNQPQHF. CDR3 coding DNA: TGTGCCAGCAGCGTAGACGGGGGGCTCAATCAGCCCCAGCATTTT.

The chain recombines TRBV29-1 with TRBJ1-2; possibly TRBD1 for D (6 bases). The CDR3 sequence is 10 residues long. Germline loops: CDR1 SQVTM, CDR2 ANQGSEA. Trimming left V 6 bases short and J 8 bases short, with 10 bases between. CDR3 sequence reads: CSVYRDGYTF. In nucleotides, the CDR3 is TGCAGCGTCTACAGGGACGGCTACACCTTC.